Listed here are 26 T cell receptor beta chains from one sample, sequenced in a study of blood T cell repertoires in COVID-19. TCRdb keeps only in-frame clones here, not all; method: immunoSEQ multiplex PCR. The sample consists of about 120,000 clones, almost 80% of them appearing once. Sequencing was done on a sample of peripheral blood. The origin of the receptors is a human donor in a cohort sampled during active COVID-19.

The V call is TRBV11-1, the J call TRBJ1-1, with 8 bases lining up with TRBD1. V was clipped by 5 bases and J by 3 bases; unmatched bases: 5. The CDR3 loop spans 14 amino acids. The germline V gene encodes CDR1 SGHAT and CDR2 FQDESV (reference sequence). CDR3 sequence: CASSLGQEDTEAFF. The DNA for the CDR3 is TGTGCCAGCAGCCTGGGACAGGAGGACACTGAAGCTTTCTTT.

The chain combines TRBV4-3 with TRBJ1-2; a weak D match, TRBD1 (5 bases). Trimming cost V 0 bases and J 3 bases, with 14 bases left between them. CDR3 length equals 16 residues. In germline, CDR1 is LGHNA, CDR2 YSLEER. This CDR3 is CASSQDLGVRDYGYTF. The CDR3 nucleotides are TGCGCCAGCAGCCAAGACTTAGGGGTACGGGACTATGGCTACACCTTC.

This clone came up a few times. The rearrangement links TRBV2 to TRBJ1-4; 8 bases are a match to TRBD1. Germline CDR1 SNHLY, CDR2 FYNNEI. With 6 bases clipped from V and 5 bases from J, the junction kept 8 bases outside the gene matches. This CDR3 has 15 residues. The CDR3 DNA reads TGTGCCAGCAGGGGACGGGGACAGGTGAATGAAAAACTGTTTTTT. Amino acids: CASRGRGQVNEKLFF.

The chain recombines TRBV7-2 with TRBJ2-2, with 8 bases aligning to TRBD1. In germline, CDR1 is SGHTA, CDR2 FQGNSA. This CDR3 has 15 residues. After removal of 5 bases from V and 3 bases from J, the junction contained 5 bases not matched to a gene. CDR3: CASSLDRADTGELFF. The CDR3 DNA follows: TGTGCCAGCAGCCTGGACAGGGCAGACACCGGGGAGCTGTTTTTT.

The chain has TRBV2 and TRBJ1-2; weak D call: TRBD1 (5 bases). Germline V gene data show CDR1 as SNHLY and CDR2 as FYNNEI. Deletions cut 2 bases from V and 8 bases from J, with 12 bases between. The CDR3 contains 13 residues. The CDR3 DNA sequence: TGTGCCAGCAGTGAACGCCAGGGTGGAGGCTACACCTTC. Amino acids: CASSERQGGGYTF.

The CDR3 DNA sequence: TGTGCCATCAGTGCGGGCAGGGACACCGGGGAGCTGTTTTTT. The encoded protein is CAISAGRDTGELFF. This sequence joins TRBV10-3 and TRBJ2-2; possibly TRBD1 for D (5 bases). V gave up 4 bases and J gave up 3 bases, with 9 bases separating them. This CDR3 has 14 amino acids. Germline values: CDR1 ENHRY, CDR2 SYGVKD.

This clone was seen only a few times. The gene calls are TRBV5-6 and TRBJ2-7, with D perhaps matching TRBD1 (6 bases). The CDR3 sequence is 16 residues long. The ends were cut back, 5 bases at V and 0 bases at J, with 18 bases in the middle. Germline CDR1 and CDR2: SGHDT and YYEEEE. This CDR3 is CASSRDRDIFSYEQYF. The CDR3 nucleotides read TGTGCCAGCAGTAGAGACCGGGACATCTTCTCCTACGAGCAGTACTTC.

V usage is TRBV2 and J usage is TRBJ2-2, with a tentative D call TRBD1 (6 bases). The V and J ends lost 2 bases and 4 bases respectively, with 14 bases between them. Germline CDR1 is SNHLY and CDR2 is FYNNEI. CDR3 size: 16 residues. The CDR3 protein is CASSENPGDLTGELFF. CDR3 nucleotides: TGTGCCAGCAGTGAAAATCCAGGGGATCTCACCGGGGAGCTGTTTTTT.

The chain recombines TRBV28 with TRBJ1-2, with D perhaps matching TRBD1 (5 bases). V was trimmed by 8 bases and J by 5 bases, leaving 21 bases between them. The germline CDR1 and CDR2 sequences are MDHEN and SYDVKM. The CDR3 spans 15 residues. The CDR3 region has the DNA TGTGCCAGCTTATCGGGAGGGGCCAAATATTATGGCTACACCTTC. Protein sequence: CASLSGGAKYYGYTF.

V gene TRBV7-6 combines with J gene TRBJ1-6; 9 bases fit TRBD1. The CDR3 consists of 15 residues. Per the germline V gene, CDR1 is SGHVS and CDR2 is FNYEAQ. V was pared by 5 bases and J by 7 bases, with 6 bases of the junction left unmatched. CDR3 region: CASSRRGQGNSPLHF. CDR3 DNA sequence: TGTGCCAGCAGCCGACGCGGACAGGGGAATTCACCCCTCCACTTT.

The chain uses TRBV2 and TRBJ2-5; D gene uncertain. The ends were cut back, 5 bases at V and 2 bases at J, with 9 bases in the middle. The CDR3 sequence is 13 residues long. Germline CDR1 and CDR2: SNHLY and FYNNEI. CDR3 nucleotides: TGTGCCAGCAGTTTGACGGAGCAAGAGACCCAGTACTTC. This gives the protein CASSLTEQETQYF.

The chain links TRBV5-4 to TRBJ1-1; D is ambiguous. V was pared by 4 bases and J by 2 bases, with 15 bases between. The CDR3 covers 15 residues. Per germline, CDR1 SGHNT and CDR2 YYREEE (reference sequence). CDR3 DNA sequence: TGTGCCAGCAGCCCTCCTTCGCCCCTAAACACTGAAGCTTTCTTT. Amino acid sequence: CASSPPSPLNTEAFF.

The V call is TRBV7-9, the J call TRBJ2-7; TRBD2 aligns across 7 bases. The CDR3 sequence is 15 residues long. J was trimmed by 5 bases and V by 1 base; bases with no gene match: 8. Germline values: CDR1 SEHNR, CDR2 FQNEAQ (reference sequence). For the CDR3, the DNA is TGTGCCAGCAGCTTAGGTGCGGGAGTGTCCGACGAGCAGTACTTC. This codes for CASSLGAGVSDEQYF.

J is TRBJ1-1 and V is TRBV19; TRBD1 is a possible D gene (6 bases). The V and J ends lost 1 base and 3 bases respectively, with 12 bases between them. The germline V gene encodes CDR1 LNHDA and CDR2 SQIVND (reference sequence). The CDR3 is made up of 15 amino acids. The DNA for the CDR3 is TGTGCCAGTAGTATAGCGCAGGGGTCGGACACTGAAGCTTTCTTT. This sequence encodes CASSIAQGSDTEAFF.

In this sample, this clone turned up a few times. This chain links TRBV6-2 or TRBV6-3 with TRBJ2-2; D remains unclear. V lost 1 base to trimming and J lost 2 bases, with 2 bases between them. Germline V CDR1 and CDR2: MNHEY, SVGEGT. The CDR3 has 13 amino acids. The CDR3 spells CASSYLNTGELFF. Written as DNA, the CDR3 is TGTGCCAGCAGTTACTTAAACACCGGGGAGCTGTTTTTT.

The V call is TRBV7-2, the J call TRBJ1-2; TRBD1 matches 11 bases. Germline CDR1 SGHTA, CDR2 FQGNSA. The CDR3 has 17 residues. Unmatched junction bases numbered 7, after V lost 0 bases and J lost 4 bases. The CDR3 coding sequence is TGTGCCAGCAGCTTAGCTCCCGGGACAGGGGGATCCTATGGCTACACCTTC. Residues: CASSLAPGTGGSYGYTF.

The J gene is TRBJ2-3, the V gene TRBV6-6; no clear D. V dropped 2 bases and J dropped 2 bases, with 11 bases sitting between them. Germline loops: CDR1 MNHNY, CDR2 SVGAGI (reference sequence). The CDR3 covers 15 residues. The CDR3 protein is CASSYRSGYTDTQYF. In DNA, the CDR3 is TGTGCCAGCAGTTACAGGTCGGGTTACACAGATACGCAGTATTTT.

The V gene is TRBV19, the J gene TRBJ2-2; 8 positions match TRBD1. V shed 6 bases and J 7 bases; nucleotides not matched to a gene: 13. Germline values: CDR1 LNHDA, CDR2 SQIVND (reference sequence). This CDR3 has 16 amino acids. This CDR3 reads CASRGTGIHPSGELFF. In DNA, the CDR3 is TGTGCCAGTAGGGGGACAGGCATCCATCCCAGCGGGGAGCTGTTTTTT.

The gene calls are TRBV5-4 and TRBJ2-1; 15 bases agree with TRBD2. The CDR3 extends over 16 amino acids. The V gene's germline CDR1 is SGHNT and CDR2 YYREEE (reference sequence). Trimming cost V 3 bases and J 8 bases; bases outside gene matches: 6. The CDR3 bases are TGTGCCAGCAGCTCTCGGACTAGCGGGAGGGCCCATGAGCAGTTCTTC. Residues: CASSSRTSGRAHEQFF. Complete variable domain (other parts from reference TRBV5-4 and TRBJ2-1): ETGVTQSPTHLIKTRGQQVTLRCSSQSGHNTVSWYQQALGQGPQFIFQYYREEENGRGNFPPRFSGLQFPNYSSELNVNALELDDSALYLCASSSRTSGRAHEQFFGPGTRLTVL.

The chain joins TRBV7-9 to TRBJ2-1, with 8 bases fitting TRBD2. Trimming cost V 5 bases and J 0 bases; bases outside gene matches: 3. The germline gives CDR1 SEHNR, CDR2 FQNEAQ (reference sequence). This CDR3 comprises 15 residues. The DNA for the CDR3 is TGTGCCAGCAGCCCCACTAGCGGCTCCTACAATGAGCAGTTCTTC. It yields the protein CASSPTSGSYNEQFF.

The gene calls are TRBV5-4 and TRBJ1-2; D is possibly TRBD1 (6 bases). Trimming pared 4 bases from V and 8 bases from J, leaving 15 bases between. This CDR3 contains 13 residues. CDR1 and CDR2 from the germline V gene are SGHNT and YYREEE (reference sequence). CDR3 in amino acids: CASSGSGAGGYTF. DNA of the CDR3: TGTGCCAGCAGCGGATCAGGGGCCGGGGGCTACACCTTC.

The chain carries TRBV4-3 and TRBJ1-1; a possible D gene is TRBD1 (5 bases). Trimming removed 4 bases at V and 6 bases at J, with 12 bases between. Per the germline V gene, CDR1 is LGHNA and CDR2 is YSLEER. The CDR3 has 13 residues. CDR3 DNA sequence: TGCGCCAGCAGCCGTTCGGGGGAGGCTGAAGCTTTCTTT. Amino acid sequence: CASSRSGEAEAFF.

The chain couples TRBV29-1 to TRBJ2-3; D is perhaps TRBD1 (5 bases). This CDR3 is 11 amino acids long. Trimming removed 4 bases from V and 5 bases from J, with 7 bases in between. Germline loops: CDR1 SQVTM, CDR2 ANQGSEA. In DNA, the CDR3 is TGCAGCGTTGCACAGGTAGATACGCAGTATTTT. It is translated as CSVAQVDTQYF.

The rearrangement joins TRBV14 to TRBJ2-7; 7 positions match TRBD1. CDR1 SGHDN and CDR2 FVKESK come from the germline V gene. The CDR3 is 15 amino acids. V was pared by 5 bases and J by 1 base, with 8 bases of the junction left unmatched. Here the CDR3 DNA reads TGTGCCAGCAGCTACAGGGGTTTTTTATCCTACGAGCAGTACTTC. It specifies CASSYRGFLSYEQYF.

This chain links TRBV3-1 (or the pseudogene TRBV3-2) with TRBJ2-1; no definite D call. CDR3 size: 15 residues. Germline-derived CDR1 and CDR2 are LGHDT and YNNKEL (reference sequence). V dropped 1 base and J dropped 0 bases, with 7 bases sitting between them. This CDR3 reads CASSQGAGSYNEQFF. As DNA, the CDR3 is TGTGCCAGCAGCCAAGGAGCAGGCTCCTACAATGAGCAGTTCTTC.

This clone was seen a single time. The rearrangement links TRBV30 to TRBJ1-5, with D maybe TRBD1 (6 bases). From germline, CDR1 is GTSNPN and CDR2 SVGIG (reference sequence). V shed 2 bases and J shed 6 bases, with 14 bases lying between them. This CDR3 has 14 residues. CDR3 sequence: CAWSRQENRQPQHF. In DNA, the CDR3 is TGTGCCTGGAGTCGACAGGAAAATCGTCAGCCCCAGCATTTT.